This T cell receptor (beta chain) stems from a study of PD-1 blockade in classical Hodgkin lymphoma (dated by TCRdb to 2018 to 2020). Regarding the complete study: Nivolumab dosing was 3 mg/kg intravenously every 2 weeks, continuing until either disease progression or unacceptable toxicity. The study used TCR beta sequencing and CyTOF to define a peripheral blood immune signature of response to PD-1 blockade in classical Hodgkin lymphoma.

The Qiagen DNeasy kit was used to extract genomic DNA from unsorted PBMCs and from the negatively selected CD4+ and CD8+ fractions. Using primers that anneal to V and J segments, immunoSEQ multiplex PCR amplified the TCR beta CDR3 regions. A synthetic immune receptor repertoire was used to minimize amplification bias, and any remaining bias was removed computationally after sequencing. Regarding the original processing steps: Repertoire diversity was quantified as the Shannon entropy index using custom Python scripts. The unsorted, CD4+ and CD8+ repertoires were each analyzed separately, with the exception of combined analyses, where CD4+ and CD8+ sequences were merged in silico. A clone counted as expanded when the clone's frequency after treatment rose at least 2-fold relative to C1D1, and clones undetected at baseline were given a pseudocount of 0.5. Clones with 0 or 1 copy at C1D1 were defined as singleton clones, while clones with 2 or more copies were defined as non-singleton clones. By matching protein sequences in sorted samples from the same patient, clones expanded in unsorted samples were annotated as CD4+, CD8+ or unknown. Diversity changes from C1D1 to C4D1 were tested in paired samples using Wilcoxon tests. This is the immuneACCESS table as TCRdb keeps it, with only in-frame sequences that have V and J called. A part of the clones is gone; compared with another copy, unresolved V genes explain less than half, and the rest is unexplained. V and J calls and clone size follow that table, whereas D and trimming were derived from the DNA. The sample has about 98,000 clones on record, around nine tenths of them singletons. The ten largest clones represent roughly 3% of the sample.

The time point label, read with the paper, signifies: cycle 1 day 1 (C1D1), immediately before nivolumab initiation. All trial patients had relapsed after autologous stem cell transplantation, with cohorts A, B and C differing in prior brentuximab vedotin exposure. The trial cohort included 45 to 65 patients with relapsed/refractory classical Hodgkin lymphoma, and each patient had a best overall response of complete response, partial response or progressive disease. Single-agent nivolumab was administered to trial patients in the multi-cohort phase II CheckMate 205 trial. Best overall response was determined by an independent review committee according to the 2007 International Working Group response criteria. Trial PBMCs were collected just before the start of nivolumab (C1D1) and during therapy at cycle 2 day 1 and cycle 4 day 1. Peripheral blood was collected in 8 mL Vacutainer Cell Preparation Tubes, from which PBMCs were isolated by centrifugation and then cryopreserved.

Based on the germline V gene, the CDR1 and CDR2 sequences are MDHEN and SYDVKM. The V end loses 1 base and the J end loses 2 bases, and a stretch of 9 bases separates them. The CDR3 sequence holds 15 residues, the cysteine and phenylalanine included. Here the CDR3 DNA is all that survives: 45 bases in frame from base 1. About this clone: Its antigen is still unknown. The input lacks base qualities; no much larger clone sits a single base away.

General findings and caveats noted by the study authors: Baseline TCR diversity was reported as lower in newly diagnosed patients than in healthy donors, and lower still in relapsed/refractory patients. Lower diversity was observed in patients in whom nivolumab was started less than 1 year after ASCT, and these patients were excluded from later analyses so that confounding by immune reconstitution would be avoided. Trial patients with a complete response had baseline diversity similar to that of newly diagnosed patients, while partial responders and progressors had significantly lower diversity. CD4+ but not CD8+ TCR diversity rose significantly by C4D1 (p=0.0027 vs p=0.16), most apparent in complete responders (p=0.02). The study covered only a single clinical trial cohort, and the causes of the repertoire differences, possibly disease activity or prior therapy, were still not defined.

The input for sequencing was peripheral blood mononuclear cells (PBMCs), taken at baseline. The chain is assembled from TRBV28 and TRBJ1-3; D gene: possibly TRBD1, on 5 matching bases. The receptor was derived from a human donor with classical Hodgkin lymphoma. The DNA reads TGTGCCAGCAGTTTATCCTCAGGGACTGGAAACACCATATATTTT. It codes for CASSLSSGTGNTIYF.